The clone carrying this T cell receptor (beta chain) came up once. Its antigen is not identified. This record belongs to a study of EBV T-cell therapy then PD-1 blockade in nasopharyngeal carcinoma. Treatment here: AdE1-LMPpoly-expanded autologous EBV-specific T-cell therapy followed by anti-PD-1 nivolumab. Using immunoSEQ multiplex PCR, the repertoire was profiled, and TCRdb retains in-frame clones only, with some absent. Among under 25,000 clones listed, 84% were seen once. Trimming left V 2 bases short and J 2 bases short, with 6 bases between. CDR1 is LNHNV and CDR2 is YYDKDF in the germline V gene (reference sequence). This CDR3 region has 13 residues.

V and J are TRBV15 and TRBJ2-5; tentative D call: TRBD2 (6 bases). Here the sequenced sample was CD8+ T cells from blood, taken between days 30 and 35 from a patient whose treatment included autologous EBV-specific T cells and nivolumab. The receptor was derived from a middle-aged man with nasopharyngeal carcinoma. The CDR3 protein is CATSRREQETQYF. CDR3 in DNA: TGTGCCACCAGCAGACGGGAGCAAGAGACCCAGTACTTC. Drawing the rest from reference TRBV15 and TRBJ2-5, the complete variable domain is DAMVIQNPRYQVTQFGKPVTLSCSQTLNHNVMYWYQQKSSQAPKLLFHYYDKDFNNEADTPDNFQSRRPNTSFCFLDIRSPGLGDTAMYLCATSRREQETQYFGPGTRLLVL.